The T cell receptor beta chain under discussion was sequenced for a study of radiotherapy plus CTLA-4 blockade in lung cancer. Whole-study findings and limits: Interferon-beta and early blood T cell clone dynamics reportedly predicted response best.

The assay was immunoSEQ multiplex PCR, and TCRdb's table has in-frame clones only and misses some. The sample includes 100,000 or so clones, around 80% of them seen just once. CTLA-4 blockade with ipilimumab, together with focal radiation, was given to patients with chemo-refractory metastatic non-small-cell lung cancer. CDR1 and CDR2 from the germline V gene are MGHDK and SYGVNS. The CDR3 is made up of 14 amino acids. Trimming removed 6 bases at V and 2 bases at J, with 12 bases between. Details on this clone: Its antigen remains unknown.

The receptor's source is a human donor with non-small cell lung cancer that progressed on radiotherapy plus ipilimumab. The chain combines TRBV25-1 with TRBJ2-3; maybe TRBD2 (6 bases). Sample: peripheral blood, taken from a patient treated with radiotherapy plus ipilimumab. For the CDR3, the DNA is TGTGCCAGCAGGGGGTTGCGGGACACAGATACGCAGTATTTT. Translating it yields CASRGLRDTDTQYF. Drawing the rest from reference TRBV25-1 and TRBJ2-3, the complete variable domain is EADIYQTPRYLVIGTGKKITLECSQTMGHDKMYWYQQDPGMELHLIHYSYGVNSTEKGDLSSESTVSRIRTEHFPLTLESARPSHTSQYLCASRGLRDTDTQYFGPGTRLTVL.